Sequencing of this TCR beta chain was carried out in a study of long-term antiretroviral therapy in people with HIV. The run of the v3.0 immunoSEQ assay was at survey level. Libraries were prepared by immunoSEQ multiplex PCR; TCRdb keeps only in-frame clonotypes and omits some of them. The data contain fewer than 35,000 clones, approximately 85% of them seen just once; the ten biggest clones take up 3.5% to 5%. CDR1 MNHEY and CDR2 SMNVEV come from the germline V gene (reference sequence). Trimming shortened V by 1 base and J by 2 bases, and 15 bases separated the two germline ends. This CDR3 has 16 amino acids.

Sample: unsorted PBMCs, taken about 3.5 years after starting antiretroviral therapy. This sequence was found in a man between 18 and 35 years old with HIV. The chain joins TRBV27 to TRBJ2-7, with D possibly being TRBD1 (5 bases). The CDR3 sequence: CASSLFVRGTPYEQYF. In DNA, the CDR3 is TGTGCCAGCAGTTTATTTGTAAGGGGAACCCCCTACGAGCAGTACTTC.